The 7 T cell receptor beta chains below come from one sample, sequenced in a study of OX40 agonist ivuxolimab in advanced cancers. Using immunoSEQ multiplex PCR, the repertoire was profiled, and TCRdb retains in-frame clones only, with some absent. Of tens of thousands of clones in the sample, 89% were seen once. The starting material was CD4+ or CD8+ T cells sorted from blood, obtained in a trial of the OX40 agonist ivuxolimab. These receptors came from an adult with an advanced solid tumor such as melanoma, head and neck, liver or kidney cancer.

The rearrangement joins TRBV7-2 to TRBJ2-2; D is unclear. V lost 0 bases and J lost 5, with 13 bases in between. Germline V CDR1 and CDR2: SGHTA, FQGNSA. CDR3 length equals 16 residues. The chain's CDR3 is CASSLAPGEPTGELFF. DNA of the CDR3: TGTGCCAGCAGCTTAGCTCCCGGAGAGCCTACCGGGGAGCTGTTTTTT.

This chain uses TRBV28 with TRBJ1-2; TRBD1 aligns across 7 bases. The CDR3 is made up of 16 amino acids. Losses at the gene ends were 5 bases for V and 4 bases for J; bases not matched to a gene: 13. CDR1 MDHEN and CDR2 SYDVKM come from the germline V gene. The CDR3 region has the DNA TGTGCCAGCAGTGGTCCCCGCAGGGGGGGTGCCTATGGCTACACCTTC. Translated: CASSGPRRGGAYGYTF.

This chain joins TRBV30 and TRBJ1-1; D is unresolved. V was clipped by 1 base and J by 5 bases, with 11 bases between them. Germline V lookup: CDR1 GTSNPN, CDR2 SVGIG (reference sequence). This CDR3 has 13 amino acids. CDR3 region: CAWSDVFATEAFF. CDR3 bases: TGTGCCTGGAGTGACGTCTTTGCAACTGAAGCTTTCTTT.

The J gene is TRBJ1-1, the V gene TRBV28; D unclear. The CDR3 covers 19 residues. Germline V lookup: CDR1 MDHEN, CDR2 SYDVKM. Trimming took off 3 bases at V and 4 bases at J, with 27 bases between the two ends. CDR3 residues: CASSFPPPSKGLVSTEAFF. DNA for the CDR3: TGTGCCAGCAGTTTCCCCCCCCCATCGAAGGGTCTGGTGTCCACTGAAGCTTTCTTT. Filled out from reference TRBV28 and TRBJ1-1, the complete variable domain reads DVKVTQSSRYLVKRTGEKVFLECVQDMDHENMFWYRQDPGLGLRLIYFSYDVKMKEKGDIPEGYSVSREKKERFSLILESASTNQTSMYLCASSFPPPSKGLVSTEAFFGQGTRLTVV.

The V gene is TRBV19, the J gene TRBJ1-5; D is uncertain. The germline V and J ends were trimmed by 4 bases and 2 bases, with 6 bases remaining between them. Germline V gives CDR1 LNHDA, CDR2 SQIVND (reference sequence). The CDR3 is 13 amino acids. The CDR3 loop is CASSTGGNQPQHF. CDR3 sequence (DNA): TGTGCCAGTAGTACCGGGGGCAATCAGCCCCAGCATTTT.

CDR3 nucleotides: TGCAGCGTTGGAGCGGGGGGGAGCACAGATACGCAGTATTTT. Protein product: CSVGAGGSTDTQYF. The chain uses TRBV29-1 and TRBJ2-3, with 10 nucleotides matching TRBD2. Losses at the gene ends were 4 bases for V and 0 bases for J; bases not matched to a gene: 1. The CDR3 has 14 amino acids. Germline CDR1 and CDR2: SQVTM and ANQGSEA.

The CDR3 sequence is CASSAPGHHTGELFF. CDR3 DNA: TGTGCCAGCAGCGCCCCCGGACACCACACCGGGGAGCTGTTTTTT. The rearrangement joins TRBV6-1 to TRBJ2-2; TRBD1 is a possible D gene (5 bases). The CDR3 totals 15 residues. V was clipped by 6 bases and J by 3 bases, with 14 bases between them. CDR1 is MNHNS and CDR2 is SASEGT in the germline V gene.